This record looks at one TCR beta chain sequence and its context. The V and J ends lost 4 bases and 0 bases, in that order; junction bases with no gene match: 3. Per the germline V gene, CDR1 is SGHRS and CDR2 is YFSETQ. This CDR3 comprises 15 residues. The PCR ran on 60 Vbeta and 13 Jbeta primers. TCRdb's table, derived via immunoSEQ multiplex PCR, lists solely in-frame clones and lacks some. The sample records hundreds of thousands of clones, 70% to 80% being singletons. These data belong to a study of cytomegalovirus exposure and HLA in healthy donors. Likely unrecorded immune exposures existed in these nominally healthy donors.

Sequenced sample: PBMCs. The V and J genes are TRBV5-1 and TRBJ2-3; 9 bases are a match to TRBD2. This clonotype originated in a girl aged 2-10 years in good health and CMV-seronegative. CDR3 coding DNA: TGCGCCAGCAGCGTGCTAGCGGGAAGCACAGATACGCAGTATTTT. As protein: CASSVLAGSTDTQYF.